This T cell receptor (beta chain) was obtained from a study of T cell changes during pregnancy in multiple sclerosis. TCRdb keeps only in-frame clones here, not all; method: immunoSEQ multiplex PCR. Of tens of thousands of clones in the sample, 91% were seen once. J was trimmed by 4 bases and V by 5 bases; bases with no gene match: 8. Germline lookup yields CDR1 MDHEN and CDR2 SYDVKM. This CDR3 is 15 amino acids long. This clonotype originated in a female donor in good health, enrolled as a control in a pregnancy study. The chain links TRBV28 to TRBJ1-5; 7 bases fit TRBD1. The specimen comprised peripheral blood, sampled in the third trimester of pregnancy. CDR3 in DNA: TGTGCCAGCAGTCCGACAGGGTTTCGGAATCAGCCCCAGCATTTT. This sequence encodes CASSPTGFRNQPQHF.